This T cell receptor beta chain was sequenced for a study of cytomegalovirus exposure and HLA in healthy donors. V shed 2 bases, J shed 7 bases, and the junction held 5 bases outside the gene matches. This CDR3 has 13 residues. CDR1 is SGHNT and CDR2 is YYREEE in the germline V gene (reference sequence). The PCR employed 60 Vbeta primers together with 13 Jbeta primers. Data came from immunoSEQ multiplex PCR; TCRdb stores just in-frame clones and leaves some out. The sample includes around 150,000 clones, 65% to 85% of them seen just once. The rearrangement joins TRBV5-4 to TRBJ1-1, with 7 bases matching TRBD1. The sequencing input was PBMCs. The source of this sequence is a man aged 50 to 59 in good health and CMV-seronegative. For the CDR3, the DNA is TGTGCCAGCAGCTTAGGACAGGACAATGAAGCTTTCTTT. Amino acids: CASSLGQDNEAFF.